The 18 T cell receptor beta chains below all came from one sample that was sequenced in a study of shared clonotypes between healthy human individuals. Sequenced by immunoSEQ multiplex PCR; TCRdb stores in-frame clones only, minus some. The repertoire holds just over 95,000 clones, with less than 80% as singletons. The sample taken for sequencing was memory CD8+ T cells sorted from blood. Indicated subset: CD45RO+ cells pooled with CCR7-negative TemRA cells. These receptors were collected from a man in his thirties or forties in good health.

J is TRBJ2-1 and V is TRBV7-9; 7 positions match TRBD2. Germline CDR1 SEHNR, CDR2 FQNEAQ (reference sequence). The CDR3 consists of 14 residues. V trimming: 6 bases; J trimming: 5 bases; junction bases outside the gene matches: 7. The CDR3 DNA follows: TGTGCCAGCAGACAAACTAGCGCCCACAATGAGCAGTTCTTC. Amino acids: CASRQTSAHNEQFF.

The CDR3 DNA is TGTGCCAGCAGCAAAGGGACAGTTAATGAAAAACTGTTTTTT. The encoded protein is CASSKGTVNEKLFF. V gene TRBV21-1 combines with J gene TRBJ1-4; the listed D gene, TRBD1, was not tested against the DNA. TRBV21-1 is described as a pseudogene. This CDR3 is built from 14 residues.

This rearrangement joins TRBV5-4 to TRBJ1-1; D is unresolved. This CDR3 region has 12 residues. Germline V CDR1 and CDR2: SGHNT, YYREEE (reference sequence). V lost 0 bases, J lost 11 bases, and 11 bases lay in between. DNA of the CDR3: TGTGCCAGCAGCTTGGCACTGAGTGGGGCTTTCTTT. Amino acid sequence: CASSLALSGAFF.

This chain joins TRBV2 and TRBJ2-1; 7 bases agree with TRBD2. V was pared by 5 bases and J by 4 bases, with 5 bases of the junction left unmatched. Germline V gene sequence: CDR1 SNHLY, CDR2 FYNNEI. The CDR3 totals 14 residues. CDR3 nucleotide sequence: TGTGCCAGCAGTTTACGGACTAGTTACAATGAGCAGTTCTTC. Translating gives CASSLRTSYNEQFF. The full variable domain, with the rest looked up from reference TRBV2 and TRBJ2-1, is EPEVTQTPSHQVTQMGQEVILRCVPISNHLYFYWYRQILGQKVEFLVSFYNNEISEKSEIFDDQFSVERPDGSNFTLKIRSTKLEDSAMYFCASSLRTSYNEQFFGPGTRLTVL.

The chain employs TRBV10-3 and TRBJ2-5; 15 bases match TRBD2. Trimming removed 3 bases from V and 5 bases from J; junction bases left unmatched: 13. Germline values: CDR1 ENHRY, CDR2 SYGVKD. CDR3 size: 19 residues. The CDR3 protein is CAISDGGRTSGRAPETQYF. The CDR3 bases are TGTGCCATCAGTGATGGGGGGCGGACTAGCGGGAGGGCCCCTGAGACCCAGTACTTC.

This chain uses TRBV27 with TRBJ2-7; possibly TRBD2 for D (5 bases). The germline V gene has CDR1 MNHEY and CDR2 SMNVEV (reference sequence). The CDR3 consists of 14 residues. Deletions cut 8 bases from V and 2 bases from J, with 16 bases between. The CDR3 DNA sequence: TGTGCCAGCGGCGGCTTCGACTACACCTACGAGCAGTACTTC. It encodes CASGGFDYTYEQYF.

The rearrangement uses TRBV19 and TRBJ2-1; 8 nucleotides line up with TRBD2. CDR3 length equals 13 residues. CDR1 and CDR2 from the germline V gene are LNHDA and SQIVND (reference sequence). Losses at the gene ends were 7 bases for V and 4 bases for J; bases not matched to a gene: 3. CDR3 in DNA: TGTGCCAGTACAGCGGGAGAATACAATGAGCAGTTCTTC. Residues: CASTAGEYNEQFF.

The chain has TRBV30 and TRBJ2-1, with D possibly matching TRBD2 (6 bases). Per germline, CDR1 GTSNPN and CDR2 SVGIG (reference sequence). The CDR3 runs 16 residues. Trimming left V 2 bases short and J 5 bases short, with 19 bases between. The CDR3 protein is CAWSPPGGKVNNEQFF. The CDR3 DNA reads TGTGCCTGGAGTCCCCCAGGCGGGAAGGTCAACAATGAGCAGTTCTTC.

This clone was detected only once. The chain couples TRBV27 to TRBJ1-2; perhaps TRBD1 as D (5 bases). V gave up 4 bases and J gave up 6 bases, with 15 bases separating them. The CDR3 contains 14 residues. Germline V gene lookup returns CDR1 MNHEY and CDR2 SMNVEV (reference sequence). The CDR3 region has the DNA TGTGCCAGCAGTTATGTAGGGAGAGGGGATGGCTACACCTTC. Protein product: CASSYVGRGDGYTF.

The genes are TRBV14 and TRBJ2-7; 7 nucleotides line up with TRBD2. The CDR3 length is 17 residues. The germline V gene encodes CDR1 SGHDN and CDR2 FVKESK. V lost 0 bases to trimming and J lost 5 bases; unmatched junction nucleotides: 13. The CDR3: CASSQEALAIETDEQYF. In DNA form, the CDR3 reads TGTGCCAGCAGCCAAGAAGCACTAGCGATCGAGACGGACGAGCAGTACTTC.

This sequence joins TRBV15 and TRBJ2-1, with 7 nucleotides matching TRBD2. CDR3 length: 15 amino acids. From germline, CDR1 is LNHNV and CDR2 YYDKDF (reference sequence). V shed 1 base and J 6 bases; nucleotides not matched to a gene: 6. The CDR3, as DNA: TGTGCCACCAGCAGAGGGGGCCTAGCGGCCAATGAGCAGTTCTTC. Protein product: CATSRGGLAANEQFF. The variable domain in full, with the rest retrieved from reference TRBV15 and TRBJ2-1, is DAMVIQNPRYQVTQFGKPVTLSCSQTLNHNVMYWYQQKSSQAPKLLFHYYDKDFNNEADTPDNFQSRRPNTSFCFLDIRSPGLGDTAMYLCATSRGGLAANEQFFGPGTRLTVL.

The chain is built from TRBV2 and TRBJ1-5; 8 bases match TRBD1. The CDR3 extends over 15 amino acids. Trimming at V came to 6 bases and at J to 1 base, leaving 5 bases not matched to a gene. Germline CDR1 reads SNHLY; CDR2 reads FYNNEI. The CDR3 DNA reads as TGTGCCAGCAGCGGCCGGACAGGGAGCAATCAGCCCCAGCATTTT. As protein: CASSGRTGSNQPQHF.

CDR3 bases: TGTGCCAGCAGCCCTGGCGGGAGAAATCAGCCCCAGCATTTT. Translation gives CASSPGGRNQPQHF. The genes are TRBV28 and TRBJ1-5; D is uncertain. This CDR3 is built from 14 residues. With 6 bases removed from V and 4 bases from J, the gap between germline ends came to 13 bases. Germline loops: CDR1 MDHEN, CDR2 SYDVKM. Combining the CDR3 with reference TRBV28 and TRBJ1-5 gives the whole variable domain DVKVTQSSRYLVKRTGEKVFLECVQDMDHENMFWYRQDPGLGLRLIYFSYDVKMKEKGDIPEGYSVSREKKERFSLILESASTNQTSMYLCASSPGGRNQPQHFGDGTRLSIL.

This chain uses TRBV28 with TRBJ2-7; 11 bases agree with TRBD2. The CDR3 extends over 14 amino acids. CDR1 is MDHEN, CDR2 SYDVKM, per germline. The V segment lost 5 bases and the J segment 6 bases; nucleotides outside the gene matches: 6. The CDR3 spells CASSGGTSGFEQYF. The CDR3 DNA sequence: TGTGCCAGCAGTGGCGGGACTAGCGGTTTCGAGCAGTACTTC.

Note on this clone: Additional DNA sequences in this sample encode the identical CDR3. CDR3 amino acids: CASSDLDYEQYF. In nucleotides, the CDR3 is TGTGCCAGCAGTGACTTGGACTACGAGCAGTACTTC. This chain uses TRBV25-1 with TRBJ2-7; unclear D gene. Trimming left V 3 bases short and J 3 bases short, with 6 bases between. CDR1 is MGHDK, CDR2 SYGVNS, per germline. This CDR3 spans 12 amino acids.

The chain has TRBV7-6 and TRBJ2-5; D is possibly TRBD2 (7 bases). This CDR3 contains 13 residues. With 3 bases removed from V and 4 bases from J, the gap between germline ends came to 9 bases. Germline loops: CDR1 SGHVS, CDR2 FNYEAQ. This CDR3 is CASSLGGLETQYF. Written as DNA, the CDR3 is TGTGCCAGCAGCTTGGGGGGGCTAGAGACCCAGTACTTC.

Only a few counts were recorded for this clone. The V call is TRBV27, the J call TRBJ1-1; D not certain. Trimming shortened V by 8 bases and J by 0 bases, and 7 bases separated the two germline ends. Germline lookup yields CDR1 MNHEY and CDR2 SMNVEV (reference sequence). The length of the CDR3 is 12 residues. The CDR3 reads CASGLVNTEAFF. The CDR3 DNA reads TGTGCCAGCGGACTGGTGAACACTGAAGCTTTCTTT.

V gene TRBV6-4 combines with J gene TRBJ2-1; weak D call: TRBD2 (6 bases). This CDR3 has 15 amino acids. Trimming removed 0 bases from V and 8 bases from J, with 14 bases in between. CDR1 MRHNA and CDR2 SNTAGT come from the germline V gene. The DNA of the CDR3 is TGTGCCAGCAGTGACTCTAGCGGTGTCACAGATGAGCAGTTCTTC. This codes for CASSDSSGVTDEQFF.